The 3 T cell receptor beta chains in this list originate from one sample, sequenced in a study of human T cells and chemical hapten exposure. Time point of the sample: patch test 2, 6 weeks after DPC sensitization. This sample's treatment: therapeutic diphenylcyclopropenone sensitization with weekly scalp DPC. MiXCR was run by TCRdb on the RACE reads, yielding one entry per CDR3 protein. The repertoire holds around 42,000 distinct CDR3 sequences, about 3% seen once, with less than 8.5% in the top ten. The sample consisted of whole blood, taken in connection with sensitization to the hapten diphenylcyclopropenone (DPC). These receptors all come from a man aged 40-49 years with alopecia areata. Some clones in this sample may be carry-over from other donors' samples.

This clonotype was picked up many times. The genes are TRBV5-3 and TRBJ2-7; 15 bases are a match to TRBD2. TRBV5-3 qualifies as an ORF whose function is uncertain. The V segment lost 1 base and the J segment 3 bases; nucleotides outside the gene matches: 8. CDR3 length: 18 residues. This CDR3 reads CARSLRAGTSGRCYEQYF. The CDR3 DNA follows: TGTGCCAGAAGCTTGAGGGCCGGGACTAGCGGGAGGTGCTACGAGCAGTACTTC.

This clonotype showed up many times. The V gene is TRBV30, the J gene TRBJ2-1; TRBD2 agrees at 7 bases. The germline CDR1 and CDR2 sequences are GTSNPN and SVGIG (reference sequence). CDR3 length: 13 amino acids. V lost 2 bases to trimming and J lost 7 bases; unmatched junction nucleotides: 5. The CDR3: CAWSWGGGNEQFF. In DNA form, the CDR3 reads TGTGCCTGGAGTTGGGGGGGAGGGAATGAGCAGTTCTTC.

At least ten counts were recorded for this clonotype. The chain combines TRBV12-3 or TRBV12-4 with TRBJ2-4; D is possibly TRBD2 (6 bases). V was shortened by 3 bases and J by 6 bases, with 9 bases between the two germline ends. This CDR3 has 13 amino acids. The CDR3 coding sequence is TGTGCCAGCAGTTTGAACGGGAGAAACATTCAGTACTTC. Its translation: CASSLNGRNIQYF.